These T cell receptor beta chains were read from a single sample in a study of CD8+ T cells in alopecia areata. Generated by immunoSEQ multiplex PCR, the TCRdb table keeps only in-frame clones and is missing some. The sample lists 7,500 to 8,500 clones; around three fifths were seen once. The sample consisted of skin, taken at week 0. These receptors originate from a human donor with alopecia areata. The conserved cysteine and the conserved F or W are not part of the CDR3 here. Rows may omit the clone size; those that give it use once, few, many or a size class.

v_gene | abundance | CDR3aa
TRBV30 | . | ACRPARTLNEQF
TRBV6-5 | . | ASWFSSYNEQF
TRBV9 | . | ASSVDGTSTDTQY
TRBV6-6 | medium-sized | ASNFGQGRNNQPQH
TRBV29-1 | . | SVETGTVRGEQY
TRBV6-5 | few | ASSYGGDPNEAF
TRBV4-2 | . | ASSQEGLAGVGDEQY
TRBV29-1 | . | SVERTSDRTDTQY
TRBV7-2 | . | ASSPGLAGPGFGELF
TRBV7-8 | . | ASSLGVGNIQY